This TCR beta chain was profiled in a study of T cell responses to AZD1222 COVID-19 vaccine. General study findings and limits: Regions left unmutated in variants are reportedly the target of nearly half of spike-specific TCRs. Repertoire sampling happened only post peak T cell response.

The protocol was immunoSEQ multiplex PCR, while the TCRdb copy is restricted to in-frame clones and leaves out a portion. The data show roughly 180,000 clones, approximately 89% seen once. About this clone: Its target is unknown.

This CDR3 is built from 16 residues. The V gene's germline CDR1 is ENHRY and CDR2 SYGVKD. Trimming shortened V by 6 bases and J by 2 bases, and 17 bases separated the two germline ends. This sample comprised peripheral blood, obtained 28 days after the second AZD1222 dose. This clonotype was obtained from an adult who received the AZD1222 COVID-19 vaccine. The V call is TRBV10-3, the J call TRBJ2-1; either TRBD1 or TRBD2 may supply D (5 bases each). CDR3 in amino acids: CAIRAARDGTYNEQFF. CDR3 nucleotide sequence: TGTGCCATCAGGGCCGCTCGGGACGGTACCTACAATGAGCAGTTCTTC.